The 10 T cell receptor beta chains given below trace back to one sample, sequenced in a study of cytomegalovirus exposure and HLA in healthy donors (dated by TCRdb to 2016 to 2017). Library prep was done by the immunoSEQ multiplex PCR assay. The multiplex PCR relied on a mix of 60 forward primers for TCR Vbeta segments and 13 reverse primers for TCR Jbeta segments. This is the immuneACCESS table as TCRdb keeps it, with only in-frame sequences that have V and J called. A part of the clones is gone; compared with another copy, unresolved V genes explain less than half, and the rest is unexplained. A total of 85,000 to 130,000 clones appear in this sample, around 80% of them only once. The ten largest make up 5% to 7% of the sample. The sequenced material came from PBMCs. The receptors here all came from a woman in her 50s in good health and CMV-seropositive.

The V and J genes are TRBV7-2 and TRBJ2-5; weak D call: TRBD2 (7 bases). CDR1 is SGHTA, CDR2 FQGNSA, per germline. With 8 bases removed from V and 5 bases from J, the gap between germline ends came to 15 bases. The CDR3 consists of 13 residues. This chain's CDR3 is CASGGALGETQYF. The DNA for the CDR3 is TGTGCCAGCGGGGGGGCGTTAGGGGAGACCCAGTACTTC.

The rearrangement uses TRBV11-2 and TRBJ1-1; 9 nucleotides align to TRBD1. The CDR3 is made up of 15 amino acids. In germline, CDR1 is SGHAT, CDR2 FQNNGV. V lost 2 bases and J lost 3; bases outside the gene matches: 4. This CDR3 reads CASSLSQGAHTEAFF. CDR3 in DNA: TGTGCCAGCAGCTTATCACAGGGGGCTCACACTGAAGCTTTCTTT.

This clone was seen only once. V gene TRBV5-4 combines with J gene TRBJ2-1; 13 bases align to TRBD2. Germline trimming cut 0 bases from V and 4 bases from J; bases unmatched to any gene: 4. Germline V gene lookup returns CDR1 SGHNT and CDR2 YYREEE (reference sequence). The CDR3 is 17 residues long. Here the CDR3 DNA reads TGTGCCAGCAGCTTGGAACTAGCGGGGGGGTCTTACAATGAGCAGTTCTTC. The encoded protein is CASSLELAGGSYNEQFF.

The chain employs TRBV28 and TRBJ2-7, with 9 bases lining up with TRBD1. The J segment lost 3 bases and the V segment lost 4 bases, leaving 7 bases of the junction unmatched. Looked up from germline, CDR1 is MDHEN and CDR2 is SYDVKM. The CDR3 consists of 15 residues. In DNA form, the CDR3 reads TGTGCCAGCAGTTCTCGGGACAGGGTAATCTACGAGCAGTACTTC. Protein product: CASSSRDRVIYEQYF.

This chain joins TRBV14 and TRBJ1-2, with D possibly TRBD1 on 5 matching bases. Germline lookup yields CDR1 SGHDN and CDR2 FVKESK. V was trimmed by 4 bases and J by 3 bases, leaving 18 bases between them. This CDR3 comprises 16 residues. In DNA form, the CDR3 reads TGTGCCAGCAGCCCCCTGTTAGGGGCGCCGTACTATGGCTACACCTTC. Amino acids: CASSPLLGAPYYGYTF.

In nucleotides, the CDR3 is TGCGCCAGCGCGGTTCAGACAGGTCGGAACACTGAAGCTTTCTTT. The encoded protein is CASAVQTGRNTEAFF. This chain uses TRBV5-1 with TRBJ1-1, with a possible D match to TRBD1 (6 bases). Germline CDR1 reads SGHRS; CDR2 reads YFSETQ. CDR3 length: 15 amino acids. Between the trimmed V and J ends, which lost 7 bases and 1 base, there was a span of 17 bases.

The chain is built from TRBV7-8 and TRBJ2-1; TRBD2 matches 8 bases. This CDR3 spans 15 amino acids. Germline V gene sequence: CDR1 SGHVS, CDR2 FQNEAQ. Losses at the gene ends were 5 bases for V and 7 bases for J; bases not matched to a gene: 10. Here the CDR3 DNA reads TGTGCCAGCAGCCAAGGAGCGGGGGCGGGAAATGAGCAGTTCTTC. This sequence encodes CASSQGAGAGNEQFF.

This chain joins TRBV6-1 and TRBJ1-4, with TRBD1 matching over 9 bases. V dropped 1 base and J dropped 0; count of bases not matched to a gene: 0. There are 16 residues in the CDR3. Germline V gives CDR1 MNHNS, CDR2 SASEGT. CDR3 nucleotides: TGTGCCAGCAGTGAAGGACAGGGGGCAACTAATGAAAAACTGTTTTTT. Translating it yields CASSEGQGATNEKLFF.

The rearrangement joins TRBV9 to TRBJ1-2; D is perhaps TRBD1 (5 bases). Trimming cost V 0 bases and J 4 bases, with 16 bases left between them. Germline V gives CDR1 SGDLS, CDR2 YYNGEE. This CDR3 comprises 16 residues. The CDR3 DNA reads TGTGCCAGCAGCGTAGATGCCGGCAGGGAGGTCTATGGCTACACCTTC. As protein: CASSVDAGREVYGYTF.

This rearrangement joins TRBV28 to TRBJ2-7; D uncertain. Trimming pared 3 bases from V and 2 bases from J, leaving 11 bases between. CDR1 MDHEN and CDR2 SYDVKM come from the germline V gene. CDR3 size: 14 residues. The CDR3 loop reads CASSFIAEAYEQYF. The CDR3 DNA reads as TGTGCCAGCAGTTTCATCGCAGAAGCCTACGAGCAGTACTTC.